The next 6 T cell receptor beta chains were all read from a single sample in a study of regulatory T cells in long-lasting Graves disease. Time point reported: persistent/refractory GD, antithyroid drugs over 5 years with positive TRAb. Making the TCR library involved RNA that had been extracted from PBMCs. Arm-PCR of CDR3 regions and iRepertoire HTBI primers were the basis on which TCR beta libraries were built. TCRdb called the multiplex PCR reads again in MiXCR, with one record for every CDR3 protein. The sample includes roughly 400,000 distinct CDR3 sequences, about 21% of them seen just once. The sequencing here drew on peripheral blood mononuclear cells (PBMCs), taken when the disease was refractory, from a patient treated with antithyroid drugs. These receptors came from a female donor with Graves disease.

This clonotype was seen only a few times. The gene calls are TRBV19 and TRBJ1-5, with D tentatively TRBD1 (5 bases). V was clipped by 7 bases and J by 7 bases, with 17 bases between them. Germline V gene data show CDR1 as LNHDA and CDR2 as SQIVND (reference sequence). The CDR3 spans 14 residues. The CDR3 sequence: CASMNADPGQPQHF. The CDR3, as DNA: TGTGCCAGTATGAATGCGGACCCAGGGCAGCCCCAGCATTTT.

This clonotype has a handful of counts. The V call is TRBV10-2, the J call TRBJ1-3, with 7 positions matching TRBD1. The CDR3 has 15 amino acids. Germline CDR1 WSHSY, CDR2 SAAADI. V dropped 6 bases and J dropped 2; count of bases not matched to a gene: 7. CDR3 region: CASRATGYAGNTIYF. The CDR3 nucleotides read TGCGCCAGCAGGGCGACAGGGTATGCTGGAAACACCATATATTTT.

This clonotype was picked up a small number of times. The chain couples TRBV5-1 to TRBJ2-7; D uncertain. The CDR3 has 14 residues. Trimming took off 4 bases at V and 4 bases at J, with 15 bases between the two ends. Germline V lookup: CDR1 SGHRS, CDR2 YFSETQ. CDR3 in amino acids: CASSATSSDYEQYF. The CDR3 DNA sequence: TGCGCCAGCAGCGCTACGAGCTCGGATTACGAGCAGTACTTC.

The V gene is TRBV5-1, the J gene TRBJ2-5; tentative D call: TRBD2 (6 bases). CDR1 and CDR2 (germline): SGHRS, YFSETQ. The CDR3 is 14 amino acids. Trimming took 2 bases from V and 3 from J, leaving 11 bases between them. CDR3 in amino acids: CASSFTGSEETQYF. For the CDR3, the DNA is TGCGCCAGCAGCTTTACCGGGAGTGAAGAGACCCAGTACTTC.

Remarks on this clonotype: Since a far larger clone is one base different, this is likely a read error. This chain joins TRBV7-9 and TRBJ2-3, with TRBD2 identical over 7 bases. The ends lost 5 bases at V and 8 bases at J; junction bases unmatched: 7. The CDR3 is made up of 13 amino acids. Germline V gene sequence: CDR1 SEHNR, CDR2 FQNEAQ (reference sequence). This CDR3 reads CASSPDPGGTQYF. CDR3 sequence (DNA): TGTGCCAGCAGCCCCGACCCGGGAGGTACGCAGTATTTT.

This clonotype was counted only a few times. The rearrangement links TRBV7-8 to TRBJ2-2, with a possible D match to TRBD1 (6 bases). The ends were cut back, 1 base at V and 5 bases at J, with 14 bases in the middle. The CDR3 length is 16 residues. Per the germline V gene, CDR1 is SGHVS and CDR2 is FQNEAQ. This CDR3 is CASSLETGRVTGELFF. The CDR3 DNA is TGTGCCAGCAGCTTAGAGACAGGCCGGGTGACCGGGGAGCTGTTTTTT.